The present TCR beta chain was sequenced within a study of cytomegalovirus exposure and HLA in healthy donors. Findings and caveats of the study: The listing of 150 to 200 TCR beta chains classed them as cytomegalovirus-associated.

Trimming removed 5 bases at V and 6 bases at J, with 8 bases between. CDR1 is DFQATT, CDR2 SNEGSKA, per germline (reference sequence). The CDR3 covers 11 residues. Comments on this clone: Its antigen is as yet unknown.

It was with 60 Vbeta and 13 Jbeta primers that the PCR ran. Here immunoSEQ multiplex PCR was the method, and the copy in TCRdb shows in-frame clones only, minus some. The sample yields under 200,000 clones, around 72% seen once. Sequencing used PBMCs. The clonotype comes from a man aged 45-60 years in good health and CMV-seronegative. The rearrangement uses TRBV20-1 and TRBJ1-3; D call uncertain. For the CDR3, the DNA is TGCAGTGCTGCCTATTCAAACACCATATATTTT. Translated: CSAAYSNTIYF.